This T cell receptor beta chain was captured by sequencing in a study of blood T cell repertoires in COVID-19. Looking at the study overall: Whether acute or convalescent, the COVID-19 samples came from the United States, Italy and Spain.

The V gene lost 7 bases and the J gene lost 2 bases, with 9 bases spanning the gap. The CDR3 consists of 12 residues. The germline V gene has CDR1 MNHNY and CDR2 SVGAGI (reference sequence). Libraries were prepared by immunoSEQ multiplex PCR; TCRdb keeps only in-frame clonotypes and omits some of them. The sample holds about 220,000 clones, about 83% seen once. Assignments of participants to cohorts depended upon their own reported clinical history. The sequence derives from a woman in her fifties or sixties who had been exposed to COVID-19. The chain is built from TRBV6-6 and TRBJ2-7; possibly TRBD2 for D (7 bases). The sample comprised PBMCs or T cells enriched from blood (not recorded which). The CDR3 nucleotides read TGTGCCAGCAAAGGGGGGGCCTACGAGCAGTACTTC. Translating gives CASKGGAYEQYF.